A single sample is the source of the 23 T cell receptor beta chains below, sequenced in a study of blood T cell repertoires in COVID-19. Assay: immunoSEQ multiplex PCR; the TCRdb copy retains only in-frame clones and omits some. The sample contains roughly 150,000 clones, roughly nine tenths of which appear only once. Sample: peripheral blood. These receptors originate from a man younger than 35 with COVID-19, enrolled during active disease.

This rearrangement joins TRBV6-5 to TRBJ1-2, with 10 bases identical to TRBD1. The germline CDR1 and CDR2 sequences are MNHEY and SVGAGI. Losses at the gene ends were 2 bases for V and 7 bases for J; bases not matched to a gene: 4. This CDR3 has 14 residues. CDR3 nucleotides: TGTGCCAGCAGTTACGGGACAGGGGCTGCTGGCTACACCTTC. Translation: CASSYGTGAAGYTF.

V and J are TRBV5-4 and TRBJ2-7, with D perhaps TRBD2 (6 bases). From germline, CDR1 is SGHNT and CDR2 YYREEE (reference sequence). V was cut by 0 bases and J by 1 base, with 11 bases left in between. The CDR3 length is 15 residues. The CDR3 spells CASSLGGTGSYEQYF. The DNA of the CDR3 is TGTGCCAGCAGCTTGGGTGGGACTGGTTCCTACGAGCAGTACTTC. Full variable domain (missing parts from reference TRBV5-4 and TRBJ2-7): ETGVTQSPTHLIKTRGQQVTLRCSSQSGHNTVSWYQQALGQGPQFIFQYYREEENGRGNFPPRFSGLQFPNYSSELNVNALELDDSALYLCASSLGGTGSYEQYFGPGTRLTVT.

The chain uses TRBV7-2 and TRBJ2-3; the match to TRBD1 covers 8 bases. The V gene end was trimmed by 5 bases and the J gene end by 9 bases; junction bases not matched to a gene: 10. The CDR3 covers 14 residues. Per germline, CDR1 SGHTA and CDR2 FQGNSA. The CDR3 region is CASSPQGDRFTQYF. The CDR3 DNA is TGTGCCAGCAGCCCACAGGGGGATCGGTTCACGCAGTATTTT.

This clone was observed a handful of times. This chain joins TRBV5-5 and TRBJ2-7; TRBD1 might be the D (6 bases). Germline V gene sequence: CDR1 SGHKS, CDR2 YYEKEE (reference sequence). The CDR3 has 12 amino acids. Trimming took off 4 bases at V and 4 bases at J, with 9 bases between the two ends. The CDR3 loop reads CASSKQGYEQYF. CDR3 sequence (DNA): TGTGCCAGCAGCAAACAGGGTTACGAGCAGTACTTC.

The chain employs TRBV6-5 and TRBJ1-1; weak D call: TRBD1 (5 bases). Germline CDR1 reads MNHEY; CDR2 reads SVGAGI. CDR3 length: 14 amino acids. V was pared by 5 bases and J by 3 bases, with 13 bases between. The CDR3 DNA is TGTGCCAGCAGTACACCAGGGTTCGACACTGAAGCTTTCTTT. Residues: CASSTPGFDTEAFF.

V gene TRBV19 combines with J gene TRBJ1-5; the D gene is possibly TRBD1 (5 bases). The germline CDR1 and CDR2 sequences are LNHDA and SQIVND (reference sequence). Trimming cost V 7 bases and J 5 bases, with 21 bases left between them. The CDR3 is made up of 16 amino acids. The CDR3 is CASTPSSSGGDQPQHF. CDR3 nucleotides: TGTGCCAGTACCCCTTCATCATCCGGGGGTGATCAGCCCCAGCATTTT.

This clone was detected a few times. The V and J genes are TRBV27 and TRBJ1-5, with a possible D match to TRBD1 (6 bases). The CDR3 contains 17 residues. V shed 5 bases and J shed 0 bases, with 17 bases lying between them. Per the germline V gene, CDR1 is MNHEY and CDR2 is SMNVEV (reference sequence). CDR3 DNA sequence: TGTGCCAGCAGTCCAGGGGCAGGGACCTATAGCAATCAGCCCCAGCATTTT. Encoded protein: CASSPGAGTYSNQPQHF.

The V and J genes are TRBV19 and TRBJ2-3; D possibly corresponds to TRBD2 (6 bases). Germline values: CDR1 LNHDA, CDR2 SQIVND (reference sequence). The CDR3 consists of 16 residues. Trimming shortened V by 5 bases and J by 0 bases, and 15 bases separated the two germline ends. The CDR3 spells CASSPGLAPSTDTQYF. CDR3 DNA sequence: TGTGCCAGTAGTCCGGGGCTAGCGCCTAGCACAGATACGCAGTATTTT. The variable domain in full, completed from reference TRBV19 and TRBJ2-3, reads DGGITQSPKYLFRKEGQNVTLSCEQNLNHDAMYWYRQDPGQGLRLIYYSQIVNDFQKGDIAEGYSVSREKKESFPLTVTSAQKNPTAFYLCASSPGLAPSTDTQYFGPGTRLTVL.

V usage is TRBV4-1 and J usage is TRBJ2-2; D not certain. CDR3 length: 17 residues. Germline V gene sequence: CDR1 MGHRA, CDR2 YSYEKL. V was pared by 0 bases and J by 2 bases, with 13 bases between. The CDR3 spells CASSQDWPALNTGELFF. The CDR3 nucleotides read TGCGCCAGCAGCCAAGATTGGCCTGCACTAAACACCGGGGAGCTGTTTTTT.

This clone appeared a single time. This chain uses TRBV9 with TRBJ2-2; 7 bases agree with TRBD2. Germline V gene lookup returns CDR1 SGDLS and CDR2 YYNGEE. V was pared by 0 bases and J by 8 bases, with 4 bases of the junction left unmatched. The CDR3 is made up of 14 amino acids. The CDR3 nucleotides read TGTGCCAGCAGCGTAGCAGCGGGGAGGGGGGAGCTGTTTTTT. Protein: CASSVAAGRGELFF.

The chain carries TRBV10-3 and TRBJ2-7, with D tentatively TRBD2 (5 bases). Germline V CDR1 and CDR2: ENHRY, SYGVKD. CDR3 length: 13 amino acids. The V end lost 6 bases, the J end lost 2 bases, and 11 bases lay between the germline ends. The CDR3 nucleotides are TGTGCCATCAGCCTACCGGGAACCTACGAGCAGTACTTC. Translation: CAISLPGTYEQYF.

The rearrangement uses TRBV6-6 and TRBJ2-7; D might be TRBD1 (6 bases). The germline V gene has CDR1 MNHNY and CDR2 SVGAGI (reference sequence). V dropped 5 bases and J dropped 4 bases, with 9 bases sitting between them. The CDR3 totals 12 residues. The CDR3 region is CASSRTDYEQYF. CDR3 DNA sequence: TGTGCCAGCAGTCGGACAGATTACGAGCAGTACTTC.

This clone was detected only a few times. In nucleotides, the CDR3 is TGTGCCAGCTCACCACGGGCGGGGGTCGGATACTACGAGCAGTACTTC. It specifies CASSPRAGVGYYEQYF. The chain recombines TRBV18 with TRBJ2-7; 7 nucleotides agree with TRBD2. There are 16 residues in the CDR3. J lost 3 bases, V lost 1 base, and 9 bases had no gene match. The germline V gene has CDR1 KGHSH and CDR2 LQKENI.

This chain connects TRBV5-4 to TRBJ2-2, with TRBD2 matching over 8 bases. Losses at the gene ends were 1 base for V and 6 bases for J; bases not matched to a gene: 5. This CDR3 comprises 15 residues. Germline loops: CDR1 SGHNT, CDR2 YYREEE (reference sequence). The CDR3 region is CASSLSLAGAGELFF. The CDR3 DNA follows: TGTGCCAGCAGCTTGAGTCTAGCGGGCGCCGGGGAGCTGTTTTTT.

The CDR3 region is CSVEARGRETQYF. Here the CDR3 DNA reads TGCAGCGTTGAAGCGAGGGGGCGGGAGACCCAGTACTTC. The J gene is TRBJ2-5, the V gene TRBV29-1; 7 nucleotides align to TRBD1. The J segment lost 5 bases and the V segment lost 1 base, leaving 4 bases of the junction unmatched. The CDR3 has 13 residues. In germline, CDR1 is SQVTM, CDR2 ANQGSEA.

The chain carries TRBV4-2 and TRBJ2-1, with a tentative D call TRBD1 (9 bases). The germline V gene has CDR1 LGHNA and CDR2 YNFKEQ. The CDR3 has 21 amino acids. Trimming took 0 bases from V and 3 from J, leaving 27 bases between them. DNA of the CDR3: TGTGCCAGCAGCCAAGATGAGGACAGGGGTGGATTAGCGGGGATCTACAATGAGCAGTTCTTC. As protein: CASSQDEDRGGLAGIYNEQFF.

This chain connects TRBV2 to TRBJ2-2, with D possibly matching TRBD2 (6 bases). The CDR3 totals 15 residues. Germline CDR1 is SNHLY and CDR2 is FYNNEI. Trimming left V 5 bases short and J 1 base short, with 11 bases between. DNA for the CDR3: TGTGCCAGCAGTAGAATTAGCGGGAACACCGGGGAGCTGTTTTTT. This sequence encodes CASSRISGNTGELFF. Complete variable domain (other parts from reference TRBV2 and TRBJ2-2): EPEVTQTPSHQVTQMGQEVILRCVPISNHLYFYWYRQILGQKVEFLVSFYNNEISEKSEIFDDQFSVERPDGSNFTLKIRSTKLEDSAMYFCASSRISGNTGELFFGEGSRLTVL.

This rearrangement joins TRBV10-3 to TRBJ1-2; maybe TRBD1 (6 bases). Germline lookup yields CDR1 ENHRY and CDR2 SYGVKD. Deletions cut 3 bases from V and 7 bases from J, with 15 bases between. The CDR3 totals 14 residues. The CDR3: CAISERTERRGYTF. Here the CDR3 DNA reads TGTGCCATCAGTGAAAGGACAGAGCGCCGTGGCTACACCTTC.

The rearrangement joins TRBV5-1 to TRBJ2-5, with D hard to call. The V end lost 1 base, the J end lost 5 bases, and 6 bases lay between the germline ends. This CDR3 has 12 residues. Germline CDR1 and CDR2: SGHRS and YFSETQ. The CDR3 DNA follows: TGCGCCAGCAGCTTGAGCGCCGAGACCCAGTACTTC. Translated: CASSLSAETQYF.

This clone was seen just once. This rearrangement joins TRBV7-9 to TRBJ1-6; no reliable D call. There are 13 residues in the CDR3. V was clipped by 5 bases and J by 12 bases, with 14 bases between them. In germline, CDR1 is SEHNR, CDR2 FQNEAQ (reference sequence). CDR3 in amino acids: CASSPDIQGPLHF. The CDR3 nucleotides read TGTGCCAGCAGCCCCGACATCCAAGGACCCCTCCACTTT.

V and J are TRBV2 and TRBJ1-2; a possible D gene is TRBD1 (5 bases). The germline V and J ends were trimmed by 7 bases and 7 bases, with 13 bases remaining between them. The CDR3 runs 12 residues. CDR1 is SNHLY and CDR2 is FYNNEI in the germline V gene. CDR3: CASIMERGGYTF. DNA of the CDR3: TGTGCCAGCATAATGGAAAGGGGTGGCTACACCTTC.

This chain uses TRBV18 with TRBJ1-1; no reliable D call. V was cut by 5 bases and J by 1 base, with 11 bases left in between. The germline V gene encodes CDR1 KGHSH and CDR2 LQKENI. The length of the CDR3 is 14 residues. Here the CDR3 reads CASSGQAKNTEAFF. For the CDR3, the DNA is TGTGCCAGCTCAGGGCAGGCCAAGAACACTGAAGCTTTCTTT.

This chain connects TRBV6-5 to TRBJ2-1; 14 nucleotides match TRBD2. The CDR3 has 15 amino acids. The junction had 6 bases not matched to a gene; V was cut back by 5 bases and J by 9 bases. Germline CDR1 reads MNHEY; CDR2 reads SVGAGI. CDR3 sequence (DNA): TGTGCCAGCAGTCGTGGGACTAGCGGGAGTCCTGAGCAGTTCTTC. Amino acids: CASSRGTSGSPEQFF.